The 20 T cell receptor beta chains presented below share a single source sample, sequenced in a study of sequential checkpoint blockade in melanoma. TCRdb's table, derived via immunoSEQ multiplex PCR, lists solely in-frame clones and lacks some. The sample holds over 2,000 clones; 22% are singletons and the top ten take roughly 20%. Treatment noted: randomized to nivolumab then ipilimumab (arm A) or the reverse (arm B). The sequences come from tumor tissue (inferred from file names), collected from a patient given nivolumab and ipilimumab in sequence. These receptor sequences come from a human donor with melanoma.

A few counts support this clone. The chain carries TRBV9 and TRBJ2-2, with D perhaps being TRBD1 or TRBD2 (6 bases each). V was cut by 4 bases and J by 7 bases, with 23 bases left in between. The CDR3 runs to 17 residues. Germline loops: CDR1 SGDLS, CDR2 YYNGEE. This chain's CDR3 is CASSQETRGPAGGELFF. CDR3 nucleotide sequence: TGTGCCAGCAGCCAAGAAACCAGGGGCCCAGCGGGCGGGGAGCTGTTTTTT.

By frequency in the sample, this clone is medium-sized (0.01 to 0.1%). The rearrangement links TRBV6-1 to TRBJ2-1; D unresolved. The CDR3 is 14 amino acids. Trimming took off 0 bases at V and 9 bases at J, with 12 bases between the two ends. Germline loops: CDR1 MNHNS, CDR2 SASEGT. The CDR3 spells CASSEASEQLEQFF. Written as DNA, the CDR3 is TGTGCCAGCAGTGAAGCGTCCGAGCAACTTGAGCAGTTCTTC.

CDR3: CASSLGGGYNEQFF. The CDR3, as DNA: TGCGCCAGCAGCTTGGGAGGGGGATACAATGAGCAGTTCTTC. The V and J genes are TRBV5-1 and TRBJ2-1; TRBD1 is a possible D gene (6 bases). Trimming pared 0 bases from V and 4 bases from J, leaving 8 bases between. The CDR3 runs to 14 residues. Germline-derived CDR1 and CDR2 are SGHRS and YFSETQ.

The chain links TRBV15 to TRBJ1-3; 7 nucleotides agree with TRBD1. The germline V gene encodes CDR1 LNHNV and CDR2 YYDKDF (reference sequence). CDR3 length equals 15 residues. J gave up 2 bases and V 1 base, and 2 bases lay outside the gene matches. The CDR3 bases are TGTGCCACCAGCAGAGTCACAGGGGCTGGAAACACCATATATTTT. Translating it yields CATSRVTGAGNTIYF.

This clone was recorded many times. V usage is TRBV11-3 and J usage is TRBJ1-1; 7 bases agree with TRBD1. Trimming cost V 3 bases and J 0 bases; bases outside gene matches: 1. CDR3 length: 14 residues. Germline CDR1 reads SGHNT; CDR2 reads YENEEA. The CDR3, as DNA: TGTGCCAGCAGCTTGACAGGGATGAACACTGAAGCTTTCTTT. As protein: CASSLTGMNTEAFF.

In its sample, this clone was seen a few times. The V gene is TRBV6-8, the J gene TRBJ1-5; D is perhaps TRBD1 (6 bases). V lost 6 bases and J 6 bases, leaving 18 bases between the germline ends. CDR1 MNHGY and CDR2 SAAAGT come from the germline V gene. The CDR3 covers 15 residues. The chain's CDR3 is CASRTIQGVVQPQHF. The DNA for the CDR3 is TGTGCCAGCAGGACCATACAGGGAGTTGTTCAGCCCCAGCATTTT.

This chain connects TRBV9 to TRBJ2-7, with TRBD1 matching over 7 bases. The ends lost 0 bases at V and 1 base at J; junction bases unmatched: 4. The V gene's germline CDR1 is SGDLS and CDR2 YYNGEE. The CDR3 loop spans 15 amino acids. This chain's CDR3 is CASSVGGQLSYEQYF. The CDR3 DNA is TGTGCCAGCAGCGTAGGGGGACAGTTGTCCTACGAGCAGTACTTC.

The J gene is TRBJ2-2, the V gene TRBV12-5; 11 bases fit TRBD2. Germline assignment: CDR1 LGHNT and CDR2 FRNRAP. This CDR3 contains 16 residues. The CDR3 reads CASNPLETSGNGELFF. CDR3 sequence (DNA): TGTGCCAGCAACCCCCTGGAGACTAGCGGGAACGGGGAGCTGTTTTTT.

J is TRBJ2-7 and V is TRBV11-3; TRBD1 aligns across 11 bases. This CDR3 region has 15 residues. The V gene's germline CDR1 is SGHNT and CDR2 YENEEA. V dropped 5 bases and J dropped 9; count of bases not matched to a gene: 12. Here the CDR3 reads CASSTSCGTGGRQYF. CDR3 in DNA: TGTGCCAGCAGCACCTCCTGTGGGACAGGGGGGAGGCAGTACTTC.

This clone was observed many times. V is TRBV23-1 and J is TRBJ1-1; a weak D match, TRBD1 (5 bases). TRBV23-1 is labeled an ORF, and its function is uncertain. Trimming stripped 6 bases from V and 8 bases from J, with 16 bases between. This CDR3 has 13 residues. CDR3 loop: CASSFRTRGEAFF. DNA of the CDR3: TGCGCCAGCAGCTTCCGAACCCGGGGGGAAGCTTTCTTT.

This clone qualifies as medium-sized. CDR3 DNA: TGTGCCAGCAGCTTTATCAGGGGGCGCGATGAAAAACTGTTTTTT. Its protein is CASSFIRGRDEKLFF. This rearrangement joins TRBV11-3 to TRBJ1-4; 8 bases are a match to TRBD1. CDR1 is SGHNT and CDR2 is YENEEA in the germline V gene. V shed 3 bases, J shed 6 bases, and the junction held 6 bases outside the gene matches. CDR3 length equals 15 residues.

The chain employs TRBV19 and TRBJ1-5; 9 nucleotides match TRBD1. The junction had 6 bases not matched to a gene; V was cut back by 11 bases and J by 1 base. The germline gives CDR1 LNHDA, CDR2 SQIVND (reference sequence). The CDR3 length is 14 residues. The CDR3 spells CAGGQGGSNQPQHF. The CDR3 region has the DNA TGTGCCGGGGGACAGGGTGGGAGCAATCAGCCCCAGCATTTT.

This sequence joins TRBV5-1 and TRBJ2-1; 9 nucleotides match TRBD1. V was clipped by 4 bases and J by 3 bases; unmatched bases: 2. The CDR3 contains 14 residues. Germline CDR1 is SGHRS and CDR2 is YFSETQ. The CDR3 spells CASSLTGGYNEQFF. The CDR3 DNA is TGCGCCAGCAGCCTGACAGGGGGCTACAATGAGCAGTTCTTC.

V gene TRBV14 combines with J gene TRBJ1-2; D gene ambiguous. This CDR3 has 17 residues. Germline V gene sequence: CDR1 SGHDN, CDR2 FVKESK. Trimming cost V 0 bases and J 0 bases, with 14 bases left between them. CDR3 sequence (DNA): TGTGCCAGCAGCCAAGATTTACAAGGTGACTCTAACTATGGCTACACCTTC. Translation gives CASSQDLQGDSNYGYTF. Combining the CDR3 with reference TRBV14 and TRBJ1-2 gives the whole variable domain EAGVTQFPSHSVIEKGQTVTLRCDPISGHDNLYWYRRVMGKEIKFLLHFVKESKQDESGMPNNRFLAERTGGTYSTLKVQPAELEDSGVYFCASSQDLQGDSNYGYTFGSGTRLTVV.

This clone has more than one count but fewer than ten. This chain uses TRBV19 with TRBJ1-1; TRBD1 agrees at 7 bases. The germline gives CDR1 LNHDA, CDR2 SQIVND (reference sequence). The trim removed 4 bases at V and 9 bases at J, leaving 8 bases unmatched. The CDR3 extends over 13 amino acids. Written as DNA, the CDR3 is TGTGCCAGTAGTACCCAAGGACAGGCCAAAGCTTTCTTT. This gives the protein CASSTQGQAKAFF.

The chain is built from TRBV25-1 and TRBJ1-4; 7 bases fit TRBD1. V lost 1 base and J lost 1; bases outside the gene matches: 6. Germline V CDR1 and CDR2: MGHDK, SYGVNS. The CDR3 spans 17 residues. Here the CDR3 reads CASSELGGTETNEKLFF. The CDR3 DNA reads as TGTGCCAGCAGTGAATTGGGGGGGACAGAAACTAATGAAAAACTGTTTTTT.

The rearrangement uses TRBV19 and TRBJ2-6, with 9 bases matching TRBD1. The V segment lost 5 bases and the J segment 0 bases; nucleotides outside the gene matches: 5. CDR1 is LNHDA and CDR2 is SQIVND in the germline V gene (reference sequence). The CDR3 loop spans 17 amino acids. Here the CDR3 reads CASSEGTGFSGANVLTF. DNA of the CDR3: TGTGCCAGTAGTGAGGGGACAGGGTTCTCTGGGGCCAACGTCCTGACTTTC.

Judged by abundance, this clone is large. CDR3 residues: CASSAGVAGANVLTF. The CDR3 DNA follows: TGTGCCAGTAGTGCAGGGGTGGCCGGGGCCAACGTCCTGACTTTC. This chain connects TRBV19 to TRBJ2-6, with a tentative D call TRBD1 (6 bases). Trimming removed 5 bases from V and 4 bases from J, with 12 bases in between. Germline CDR1 is LNHDA and CDR2 is SQIVND (reference sequence). CDR3 length: 15 amino acids.

This clone is medium-sized in the sample. The chain links TRBV6-8 to TRBJ2-6; D remains ambiguous. This CDR3 region has 16 residues. CDR1 and CDR2 (germline): MNHGY, SAAAGT. Trimming stripped 0 bases from V and 0 bases from J, with 6 bases between. The CDR3 region has the DNA TGTGCCAGCAGTTACTCGGCGACCTCTGGGGCCAACGTCCTGACTTTC. Its protein is CASSYSATSGANVLTF.

The chain joins TRBV5-1 to TRBJ2-1, with a possible D match to TRBD1 (5 bases). The ends were cut back, 1 base at V and 2 bases at J, with 10 bases in the middle. This CDR3 is 15 amino acids long. CDR1 and CDR2 (germline): SGHRS, YFSETQ. CDR3 in DNA: TGCGCCAGCAGCTTGTCTGTGACAGCCTACAATGAGCAGTTCTTC. Translating gives CASSLSVTAYNEQFF.